The sequence of this T cell receptor (beta chain) was determined in a study of breast tumors, draining lymph nodes, adjacent tissues. Study findings and constraints: The lymph node origin of tumor T cells was framed as consistent with a hypothesis, not demonstrated. Tumor repertoires ranked between lymph nodes and nontumor tissue in diversity, with V and J gene preferences. The data were judged consistent with most tumor T cells coming from lymph node and expanding in tumor.

Each CDR3 protein is one row after TCRdb ran MiXCR on the multiplex PCR reads. The sample includes 80,000 to 130,000 distinct CDR3 sequences, approximately 22% of them seen just once. The lymph nodes were axillary draining lymph nodes from breast cancer patients. The length of the CDR3 is 13 residues. The germline CDR1 and CDR2 sequences are ENHRY and SYGVKD. V was pared by 6 bases and J by 5 bases, with 5 bases of the junction left unmatched. This clonotype came up once. What it binds is unknown. The sequence was collected from a female donor with breast cancer. Some clones in this sample may be carry-over from other donors' samples. The chain recombines TRBV10-3 with TRBJ2-5, with 8 nucleotides matching TRBD1. The sample consisted of axillary lymph node tissue. The CDR3 bases are TGTGCCATCAGCATTGGACAGGGTGAGACCCAGTACTTC. Protein: CAISIGQGETQYF.